This TCR beta chain was retrieved from a study of cytotoxic CD8 clonotypes in ibrutinib-treated CLL. Germline V lookup: CDR1 SGHRS, CDR2 YFSETQ. V was shortened by 0 bases and J by 5 bases, with 14 bases between the two germline ends. The CDR3 length is 15 residues. The repertoire was sequenced with immunoSEQ multiplex PCR; TCRdb's copy has only in-frame clones and lacks some. The table lists a few hundred thousand clones, 70% of them singletons. This clone has only one observation. The clonotype originates from a human donor with chronic lymphocytic leukemia. The sequences come from PBMCs, collected after 24 months of ibrutinib treatment. This rearrangement joins TRBV5-1 to TRBJ2-5; perhaps TRBD2 as D (6 bases). CDR3 sequence reads: CASSLELATPETQYF. CDR3 DNA: TGCGCCAGCAGCTTGGAACTAGCCACGCCGGAGACCCAGTACTTC. The full variable domain, with the rest looked up from reference TRBV5-1 and TRBJ2-5, is KAGVTQTPRYLIKTRGQQVTLSCSPISGHRSVSWYQQTPGQGLQFLFEYFSETQRNKGNFPGRFSGRQFSNSRSEMNVSTLELGDSALYLCASSLELATPETQYFGPGTRLLVL.